This TCR beta chain was found in a study of T cell repertoires in cytomegalovirus infection. A remark on this clonotype: Its cognate antigen is unknown.

Study-wide results and caveats: Ex vivo responses were dominated by HLA-C-restricted CMV-specific TCR beta clonotypes.

Trimming took 5 bases from V and 8 from J, leaving 18 bases between them. Germline V lookup: CDR1 SGHTA, CDR2 FQGNSA. There are 15 residues in the CDR3. TCRdb passed the reads through MiXCR, listing each CDR3 protein once. The repertoire includes roughly 180,000 distinct CDR3 sequences, 28% of them detected once, and around 29% sits in the top ten. The chain combines TRBV7-2 with TRBJ2-2; perhaps TRBD1 as D (6 bases). The TCR originated in a human donor in good health (CMV status not recorded). Some clones in this sample may be carry-over from other donors' samples. Sequenced input: PBMCs. CDR3 loop: CASSPVPGAKGELFF. CDR3 DNA sequence: TGTGCCAGCAGCCCCGTCCCAGGGGCCAAAGGGGAGCTGTTTTTT.